This T cell receptor (beta chain) appears in the sequencing data of a study of patients and donors after allogeneic stem cell transplantation. The table lists this clonotype with a few counts. A single record per CDR3 protein comes from TCRdb applying MiXCR to the RT-PCR reads. The sample lists about 160,000 distinct CDR3 sequences, approximately 40% occurring once. The CDR3 spans 15 residues. The germline CDR1 and CDR2 sequences are MNHEY and SMNVEV (reference sequence). V trimming: 3 bases; J trimming: 7 bases; junction bases outside the gene matches: 6. The sequencing sample was made of blood, either unsorted or a sorted T cell fraction (not recorded which). The chain has TRBV27 and TRBJ1-4; 9 bases fit TRBD1. The receptor was derived from a human donor who was either an allogeneic HSCT recipient or a stem cell or donor lymphocyte infusion donor (not recorded which). It is not recorded whose cells these are; they may come from a transplant donor. The DNA of the CDR3 is TGTGCCAGCAGTTTTGGGACAGGGTTTGGTGAAAAACTGTTTTTT. It yields the protein CASSFGTGFGEKLFF.